The 10 T cell receptor beta chains presented below share a single source sample, sequenced in a study of T-cell reconstitution after alpha-beta-depleted transplantation in children (dated by TCRdb to 2016 to 2018). The protocol used for the library was PCR. Sequenced on an Illumina HiSeq 2500. TCR libraries were prepared with molecular barcoding, using unique molecular identifiers to normalize TCRbeta repertoire quantification. TCRdb cleaned the public reads at Q25 with fastp, built clones with MiXCR and kept in-frame beta chains. Entries are consolidated by CDR3 protein sequence, retaining the most common genes and DNA. This sample lists around 240,000 distinct CDR3 sequences; around 8.9% were detected once. The ten largest account for roughly 5.1% of the sample. The sequencing here drew on PBMCs from the stem cell graft donor, taken from the stem cell graft. The receptors stem from a human donor who donated a stem cell graft to a child with SCID.

This clonotype occurred many times. The genes are TRBV20-1 and TRBJ2-6; D call uncertain. V shed 1 base and J shed 4 bases, with 11 bases lying between them. This CDR3 is 15 amino acids long. Per the germline V gene, CDR1 is DFQATT and CDR2 is SNEGSKA (reference sequence). CDR3 coding DNA: TGCAGTGCTAGAGCGGCGAGCAGGGGGGCCAACGTCCTGACTTTC. Translation gives CSARAASRGANVLTF.

V gene TRBV7-9 combines with J gene TRBJ1-1, with TRBD1 as a possible D gene (6 bases). Trimming removed 1 base from V and 7 bases from J, with 10 bases in between. Germline assignment: CDR1 SEHNR and CDR2 FQNEAQ (reference sequence). This CDR3 spans 13 amino acids. In DNA form, the CDR3 reads TGTGCCAGCAGCTTAGGGGGGGCGGTTGAAGCTTTCTTT. The encoded protein is CASSLGGAVEAFF.

This clonotype was picked up many times. V is TRBV5-1 and J is TRBJ1-5; D unresolved. Germline V lookup: CDR1 SGHRS, CDR2 YFSETQ. V lost 3 bases and J 4 bases, leaving 14 bases between the germline ends. The CDR3 is made up of 15 amino acids. CDR3 residues: CASSYFSGTNQPQHF. The CDR3 region has the DNA TGCGCCAGCAGCTATTTCTCGGGAACGAATCAGCCCCAGCATTTT.

At least ten counts were recorded for this clonotype. The CDR3 DNA sequence: TGTGCCACCAGCAGCGAGGGACTAGCGGAGCAAAACACCGGGGAGCTGTTTTTT. The encoded protein is CATSSEGLAEQNTGELFF. The gene calls are TRBV15 and TRBJ2-2, with TRBD2 matching 11 bases. CDR1 LNHNV and CDR2 YYDKDF come from the germline V gene (reference sequence). The J segment lost 2 bases and the V segment lost 3 bases, leaving 8 bases of the junction unmatched. The CDR3 is 18 amino acids.

This clonotype was detected many times. The rearrangement links TRBV5-1 to TRBJ2-5; TRBD1 might be the D (6 bases). Germline lookup yields CDR1 SGHRS and CDR2 YFSETQ. CDR3 length: 13 amino acids. V dropped 7 bases and J dropped 2 bases, with 12 bases sitting between them. CDR3 nucleotide sequence: TGCGCCAGCGCCCTACAGGGTCAAGAGACCCAGTACTTC. Encoded protein: CASALQGQETQYF.

This clonotype was observed many times. The chain links TRBV3-1 to TRBJ2-6, with D possibly being TRBD2 (6 bases). Germline loops: CDR1 LGHDT, CDR2 YNNKEL (reference sequence). This CDR3 has 19 residues. V lost 0 bases to trimming and J lost 3 bases, with 18 bases between them. In DNA form, the CDR3 reads TGTGCCAGCAGCCAAGATTGGAGGGGCATGGGGGGTGGGGCCAACGTCCTGACTTTC. This codes for CASSQDWRGMGGGANVLTF.

This clonotype was detected many times. The chain has TRBV5-1 and TRBJ1-1, with a tentative D call TRBD1 (5 bases). The V and J ends lost 3 bases and 4 bases respectively, with 16 bases between them. Germline CDR1 reads SGHRS; CDR2 reads YFSETQ. The CDR3 has 15 amino acids. This chain's CDR3 is CASSSTGTQGTEAFF. CDR3 DNA sequence: TGCGCCAGCAGCTCAACCGGGACCCAGGGCACTGAAGCTTTCTTT.

At least ten counts were recorded for this clonotype. The chain has TRBV4-2 and TRBJ1-1, with D maybe TRBD1 (6 bases). Germline CDR1 LGHNA, CDR2 YNFKEQ. Trimming removed 0 bases at V and 11 bases at J, with 19 bases between. The CDR3 totals 15 residues. In DNA form, the CDR3 reads TGTGCCAGCAGCCAAGAACGGCAGGGGAAACAGGGCGCTTTCTTT. Its protein is CASSQERQGKQGAFF.

This clonotype was picked up many times. J is TRBJ1-1 and V is TRBV5-1; D gene unclear. The CDR3 length is 18 residues. Between the trimmed V and J ends, which lost 4 bases and 3 bases, there was a span of 25 bases. In germline, CDR1 is SGHRS, CDR2 YFSETQ. CDR3 nucleotides: TGCGCCAGCAGCGATCGGGGTAGCACAGTATGGAGGTACACTGAAGCTTTCTTT. As protein: CASSDRGSTVWRYTEAFF.

This clonotype came up many times. This chain uses TRBV2 with TRBJ2-1, with 7 bases matching TRBD1. CDR3 length: 13 amino acids. CDR1 and CDR2 (germline): SNHLY, FYNNEI. Losses at the gene ends were 7 bases for V and 10 bases for J; bases not matched to a gene: 10. Written as DNA, the CDR3 is TGTGCCAGCATTAATCTACAGGGGAACGAGCAGTTCTTC. It yields the protein CASINLQGNEQFF.